The rows below give T cell receptor beta chains drawn from one sample of a study of CD8+ T cells in alopecia areata. Sequenced by immunoSEQ multiplex PCR; TCRdb stores in-frame clones only, minus some. This table holds some 180,000 clones, about 61% found once. The sequencing sample was made of CD8+ T cells sorted from blood. These receptors came from a human donor in good health. Both conserved end residues are part of each CDR3. D genes are given only for firm matches. Not every row has a clone size; where given, it reads once, few, many or a size class.

few,.,TRBV29-1,TRBJ1-1,TGCAGCGTTATCTGGGGCCTGAACACTGAAGCTTTCTTT,CSVIWGLNTEAFF
.,.,TRBV15,TRBJ1-6,TGTGCCACCAGCAGAGAACCGGGGCCAAACCTTTCCTTAAATTCACCCCTCCACTTT,CATSREPGPNLSLNSPLHF
.,TRBD1,TRBV25-1,TRBJ1-2,TGTGCCAGCAGAGACAGGGGGCCGGATGGCTACACCTTC,CASRDRGPDGYTF
.,TRBD2,TRBV27,TRBJ2-7,TGTGCCAGCAGTTTTAGCGGGGCTGCCTCCTACGAGCAGTACTTC,CASSFSGAASYEQYF
.,.,TRBV29-1,TRBJ2-4,TGCAGCGTTGAAGGCGGATGGGCAGACTCGAGAAACATTCAGTACTTC,CSVEGGWADSRNIQYF
.,TRBD1,TRBV4-1,TRBJ1-1,TGCGCCAGCACCTTAGCCGGGACAGGGTCCACTGAAGCTTTCTTT,CASTLAGTGSTEAFF
.,.,TRBV7-2,TRBJ2-3,TGTGCCAGCACGGAGAGGGGGGGCCCAGATACGCAGTATTTT,CASTERGGPDTQYF
.,TRBD1,TRBV9,TRBJ2-3,TGTGCCAGCAGCGTAGGACAGGGGACCACAGATACGCAGTATTTT,CASSVGQGTTDTQYF
few,TRBD1,TRBV5-1,TRBJ1-2,TGCGCCAGCAGCTTGGACGGGACAGGAGGCTATGGCTACACCTTC,CASSLDGTGGYGYTF
.,.,TRBV4-1,TRBJ1-2,TGCGCCAGCAGCCAAGGGGACTATGGCTACACCTTC,CASSQGDYGYTF
once,.,TRBV4-1,TRBJ2-7,TGCGCCAGCAGCAGCCGACAGTCCTACGAGCAGTACTTC,CASSSRQSYEQYF
.,.,TRBV6-5,TRBJ2-7,TGTGCCAGCGCCACCTGGACGGCACACTACGAGCAGTACTTC,CASATWTAHYEQYF
.,.,TRBV30,TRBJ2-7,TGTGCCTGGAGTGTACCCGGAGGGGACGAGCAGTACTTC,CAWSVPGGDEQYF
.,.,TRBV5-6,TRBJ2-5,TGTGCCAGCAGCTTGTTCGAGACCCAGTACTTC,CASSLFETQYF
few,.,TRBV5-6,TRBJ1-5,TGTGCCAGCAGCGAAGGCTGGAACCAGCCCCAGCATTTT,CASSEGWNQPQHF
few,TRBD2,TRBV7-8,TRBJ2-3,TGTGCCAGCAGCGCCCTGGGGCTAGCGGGGGGTACAGATACGCAGTATTTT,CASSALGLAGGTDTQYF
.,.,TRBV5-6,TRBJ2-3,TGTGCCAGCAGCTTTTACCGGGAGAGCACAGATACGCAGTATTTT,CASSFYRESTDTQYF
.,.,TRBV11-1,TRBJ2-7,TGTGCCAGCAGCTTAGACAGGAACTACGAGCAGTACTTC,CASSLDRNYEQYF
.,.,TRBV7-9,TRBJ1-5,TGTGCCAGCAGCTTAGGGGACCGCACAACACCCCAGCATTTT,CASSLGDRTTPQHF
.,TRBD2,TRBV4-1,TRBJ2-1,TGCGCCAGCAGCCAAGATCCGGGGGGTACCTACAATGAGCAGTTCTTC,CASSQDPGGTYNEQFF
.,TRBD1,TRBV27,TRBJ1-2,TGTGCCAGCAGTCCCTGGACAGGGGAGGACTATGGCTACACCTTC,CASSPWTGEDYGYTF
.,.,TRBV30,TRBJ2-7,TGTGCCTGGAGTGTAGTCTCCTACGAGCAGTACTTC,CAWSVVSYEQYF
.,TRBD1,TRBV2,TRBJ2-3,TGTGCCACCCCCCGGGACAGGGAGGCAGATACGCAGTATTTT,CATPRDREADTQYF
once,.,TRBV4-1,TRBJ2-5,TGCGCCAGCAGCCAAGATGGTAGTTGGGGGGAGACCCAGTACTTC,CASSQDGSWGETQYF